The 28 T cell receptor beta chains in this list originate from one sample, sequenced in a study of cytomegalovirus exposure and HLA in healthy donors. With 60 Vbeta and 13 Jbeta primers, the PCR was carried out. The method was immunoSEQ multiplex PCR; TCRdb's version includes in-frame clones alone and lacks a portion of them. The data show fewer than 250,000 clones, around 75% seen once. Material for sequencing was PBMCs. The origin of the receptors is a male donor in good health and CMV-seropositive.

The chain recombines TRBV4-2 with TRBJ2-3; 11 nucleotides line up with TRBD2. The germline gives CDR1 LGHNA, CDR2 YNFKEQ. After removal of 4 bases from V and 5 bases from J, the junction contained 2 bases not matched to a gene. The CDR3 covers 14 residues. The CDR3 DNA sequence: TGTGCCAGCAGCCCGGGACTAGCGGTAGATACGCAGTATTTT. This codes for CASSPGLAVDTQYF.

The chain combines TRBV27 with TRBJ2-2, with D possibly TRBD2 on 5 matching bases. Germline CDR1 reads MNHEY; CDR2 reads SMNVEV (reference sequence). The CDR3 extends over 14 amino acids. Between the trimmed V and J ends, which lost 6 bases and 5 bases, there was a span of 13 bases. CDR3 in amino acids: CASRILQRTGELFF. The CDR3 DNA sequence: TGTGCCAGCAGGATATTACAGCGGACCGGGGAGCTGTTTTTT.

This chain uses TRBV4-3 with TRBJ1-4, with D hard to call. This CDR3 is built from 15 residues. Germline V CDR1 and CDR2: LGHNA, YSLEER. Trimming stripped 3 bases from V and 5 bases from J, with 13 bases between. This CDR3 is CASSQDTLPNEKLFF. The CDR3 DNA reads TGCGCCAGCAGCCAGGATACACTACCAAATGAAAAACTGTTTTTT.

The chain carries TRBV30 and TRBJ2-7; D gene ambiguous. CDR3 length equals 14 residues. V was pared by 0 bases and J by 3 bases, with 12 bases between. CDR1 is GTSNPN, CDR2 SVGIG, per germline (reference sequence). For the CDR3, the DNA is TGTGCCTGGAGTGTAGGCGGAAGTCTCTACGAGCAGTACTTC. It specifies CAWSVGGSLYEQYF.

The V gene is TRBV7-2, the J gene TRBJ2-3; D uncertain. This CDR3 has 15 residues. Germline V CDR1 and CDR2: SGHTA, FQGNSA. Trimming shortened V by 5 bases and J by 0 bases, and 12 bases separated the two germline ends. CDR3 sequence reads: CASSDEWASTDTQYF. The CDR3 DNA reads TGTGCCAGCAGCGACGAATGGGCAAGCACAGATACGCAGTATTTT.

This chain joins TRBV9 and TRBJ2-5, with 16 positions matching TRBD2. The CDR3 is made up of 18 amino acids. The trim removed 3 bases at V and 1 base at J, leaving 6 bases unmatched. Looked up from germline, CDR1 is SGDLS and CDR2 is YYNGEE. As DNA, the CDR3 is TGTGCCAGCAGCGCGGGGGGACTAGCGGGGGGGCTCCAAGAGACCCAGTACTTC. Protein: CASSAGGLAGGLQETQYF.

The chain couples TRBV6-5 to TRBJ1-5; D gene uncertain. Between the trimmed V and J ends, which lost 8 bases and 2 bases, there was a span of 10 bases. CDR3 length equals 13 residues. The germline V gene encodes CDR1 MNHEY and CDR2 SVGAGI. CDR3 nucleotide sequence: TGTGCCAGCGCGACCGGGGGCAATCAGCCCCAGCATTTT. It translates to CASATGGNQPQHF.

This clone occurred a few times. This chain uses TRBV7-9 with TRBJ1-5, with unresolved D. CDR3 length equals 16 residues. The germline V and J ends were trimmed by 2 bases and 0 bases, with 11 bases remaining between them. Germline CDR1 reads SEHNR; CDR2 reads FQNEAQ (reference sequence). The CDR3 DNA reads as TGTGCCAGCAGCTTATGGCGCGGGAATAGCAATCAGCCCCAGCATTTT. It specifies CASSLWRGNSNQPQHF.

The chain uses TRBV19 and TRBJ2-5; 9 positions agree with TRBD2. The J call may be mistaken, given a closer DNA end match to TRBJ2-7. CDR1 is LNHDA, CDR2 SQIVND, per germline (reference sequence). The length of the CDR3 is 16 residues. CDR3 sequence: CASSIGGRAFRGEQYF. CDR3 coding DNA: TGTGCCAGTAGTATCGGCGGGAGGGCCTTTCGAGGCGAGCAGTACTTC.

J is TRBJ1-2 and V is TRBV7-9; 10 positions agree with TRBD1. J was trimmed by 6 bases and V by 1 base; bases with no gene match: 11. This CDR3 contains 17 residues. Germline assignment: CDR1 SEHNR and CDR2 FQNEAQ (reference sequence). CDR3 region: CASSLGEGQGVRNGYTF. DNA for the CDR3: TGTGCCAGCAGCTTAGGGGAAGGACAGGGGGTGAGAAATGGCTACACCTTC. Full variable domain (outside the CDR3, taken from reference TRBV7-9 and TRBJ1-2): DTGVSQNPRHKITKRGQNVTFRCDPISEHNRLYWYRQTLGQGPEFLTYFQNEAQLEKSRLLSDRFSAERPKGSFSTLEIQRTEQGDSAMYLCASSLGEGQGVRNGYTFGSGTRLTVV.

This clone was counted once. This sequence joins TRBV9 and TRBJ1-1; TRBD1 might be the D (5 bases). Trimming removed 4 bases from V and 0 bases from J, with 10 bases in between. The CDR3 totals 14 residues. In germline, CDR1 is SGDLS, CDR2 YYNGEE. The CDR3 spells CASSLTAMNTEAFF. The DNA for the CDR3 is TGTGCCAGCAGCCTGACAGCTATGAACACTGAAGCTTTCTTT.

The chain employs TRBV30 and TRBJ1-6; 7 nucleotides agree with TRBD1. Looked up from germline, CDR1 is GTSNPN and CDR2 is SVGIG (reference sequence). The CDR3 extends over 14 amino acids. J was trimmed by 5 bases and V by 5 bases; bases with no gene match: 6. CDR3 nucleotide sequence: TGTGCCTGGTCCGGGACAGCGGATAATTCACCCCTCCACTTT. Its protein is CAWSGTADNSPLHF.

V usage is TRBV10-3 and J usage is TRBJ2-5; D remains unclear. V lost 0 bases to trimming and J lost 1 base, with 9 bases between them. Germline V gene lookup returns CDR1 ENHRY and CDR2 SYGVKD. The CDR3 covers 15 residues. CDR3 in amino acids: CAISESSIGQETQYF. As DNA, the CDR3 is TGTGCCATCAGTGAGTCAAGCATTGGCCAAGAGACCCAGTACTTC.

The chain recombines TRBV5-4 with TRBJ1-5; D gene ambiguous. This CDR3 is 15 amino acids long. Germline V CDR1 and CDR2: SGHNT, YYREEE (reference sequence). V lost 3 bases, J lost 1 base, and 11 bases lay in between. This chain's CDR3 is CASSSEGGSNQPQHF. The CDR3 DNA sequence: TGTGCCAGCAGCTCCGAGGGTGGGAGCAATCAGCCCCAGCATTTT. Supplemented by reference TRBV5-4 and TRBJ1-5, the full variable domain reads ETGVTQSPTHLIKTRGQQVTLRCSSQSGHNTVSWYQQALGQGPQFIFQYYREEENGRGNFPPRFSGLQFPNYSSELNVNALELDDSALYLCASSSEGGSNQPQHFGDGTRLSIL.

This clone occurred once. A junction boundary mismatches the germline segment, possibly from a read error. This rearrangement joins TRBV7-2 to TRBJ1-2, with 7 bases aligning to TRBD1. This CDR3 region has 12 residues. Germline CDR1 is SGHTA and CDR2 is FQGNSA. CDR3 bases: TGTGCCAGCAGCTTAGTCACAGGGGCCTTCTCCTTC. The encoded protein is CASSLVTGAFSF.

The J gene is TRBJ2-2, the V gene TRBV27; 10 positions agree with TRBD1. Germline loops: CDR1 MNHEY, CDR2 SMNVEV (reference sequence). CDR3 length: 15 residues. The junction had 3 bases not matched to a gene; V was cut back by 3 bases and J by 5 bases. As DNA, the CDR3 is TGTGCCAGCAGTTTTTTGGGACAGGGGACCGGGGAGCTGTTTTTT. Amino acid sequence: CASSFLGQGTGELFF.

This clone came up once. The chain links TRBV2 to TRBJ2-3, with 7 bases lining up with TRBD2. The germline V gene encodes CDR1 SNHLY and CDR2 FYNNEI. The CDR3 loop spans 16 amino acids. The ends lost 2 bases at V and 6 bases at J; junction bases unmatched: 11. The CDR3 coding sequence is TGTGCCAGCAGTGAATGGTGGCGGGAGATGTCGGATACGCAGTATTTT. Encoded protein: CASSEWWREMSDTQYF.

The rearrangement links TRBV5-4 to TRBJ1-5; 8 bases are a match to TRBD1. The CDR3 extends over 14 amino acids. Losses at the gene ends were 0 bases for V and 9 bases for J; bases not matched to a gene: 5. CDR1 is SGHNT, CDR2 YYREEE, per germline (reference sequence). The CDR3 loop reads CASSLGQGRGPQHF. The CDR3 nucleotides are TGTGCCAGCAGCTTGGGACAGGGGAGAGGGCCCCAGCATTTT. The full variable domain, completed using reference TRBV5-4 and TRBJ1-5, is ETGVTQSPTHLIKTRGQQVTLRCSSQSGHNTVSWYQQALGQGPQFIFQYYREEENGRGNFPPRFSGLQFPNYSSELNVNALELDDSALYLCASSLGQGRGPQHFGDGTRLSIL.

This clone was seen a handful of times. The rearrangement uses TRBV13 and TRBJ2-7; 12 bases agree with TRBD1. V lost 3 bases, J lost 6 bases, and 3 bases stayed unmatched. The CDR3 spans 14 residues. Germline V gives CDR1 PRHDT, CDR2 FYEKMQ (reference sequence). CDR3 sequence: CASSLGQGAGEQYF. DNA of the CDR3: TGTGCCAGCAGCTTGGGACAGGGGGCCGGCGAGCAGTACTTC. The full variable domain, in which reference TRBV13 and TRBJ2-7 provide the parts outside the CDR3, is AAGVIQSPRHLIKEKRETATLKCYPIPRHDTVYWYQQGPGQDPQFLISFYEKMQSDKGSIPDRFSAQQFSDYHSELNMSSLELGDSALYFCASSLGQGAGEQYFGPGTRLTVT.

This chain uses TRBV7-6 with TRBJ2-7; D gene uncertain. Germline CDR1 reads SGHVS; CDR2 reads FNYEAQ. The CDR3 runs 13 residues. Trimming shortened V by 1 base and J by 5 bases, and 9 bases separated the two germline ends. The CDR3 reads CASSLVASNEQYF. CDR3 DNA sequence: TGTGCCAGCAGCTTAGTAGCTTCGAACGAGCAGTACTTC.

The V gene is TRBV11-1, the J gene TRBJ2-1; TRBD2 matches 12 bases. The trim removed 3 bases at V and 5 bases at J, leaving 5 bases unmatched. The CDR3 totals 16 residues. CDR1 is SGHAT, CDR2 FQDESV, per germline (reference sequence). The CDR3 DNA sequence: TGTGCCAGCAGCTTCCAGACTAGCGGGGGAAACAATGAGCAGTTCTTC. The encoded protein is CASSFQTSGGNNEQFF.

The chain employs TRBV9 and TRBJ1-5; TRBD1 matches at 8 bases. CDR3 length equals 17 residues. The germline V gene has CDR1 SGDLS and CDR2 YYNGEE. After removal of 5 bases from V and 1 base from J, the junction contained 11 bases not matched to a gene. Here the CDR3 reads CASSRGAGGSSNQPQHF. CDR3 bases: TGTGCCAGCAGTCGGGGGGCAGGGGGCTCGAGCAATCAGCCCCAGCATTTT.

The gene calls are TRBV5-4 and TRBJ2-1; TRBD1 matches at 7 bases. CDR1 and CDR2 (germline): SGHNT, YYREEE (reference sequence). With 3 bases clipped from V and 6 bases from J, the junction kept 6 bases outside the gene matches. The CDR3 extends over 14 amino acids. The CDR3 nucleotides are TGTGCCAGCAGCTCGCAACAGGGGTCCAATGAGCAGTTCTTC. As protein: CASSSQQGSNEQFF.

V usage is TRBV18 and J usage is TRBJ1-6, with D perhaps TRBD1 (6 bases). This CDR3 is built from 17 residues. Trimming took 1 base from V and 10 from J, leaving 20 bases between them. Per the germline V gene, CDR1 is KGHSH and CDR2 is LQKENI. CDR3 protein: CASSPQNSAGAISPLHF. For the CDR3, the DNA is TGTGCCAGCTCACCACAGAATTCGGCAGGGGCAATCTCACCCCTCCACTTT.

The chain couples TRBV6-6 to TRBJ1-5; 7 positions match TRBD1. CDR1 is MNHNY and CDR2 is SVGAGI in the germline V gene (reference sequence). The CDR3 totals 12 residues. Trimming took 9 bases from V and 5 from J; bases not matched to a gene: 4. CDR3 sequence reads: CASEGADQPQHF. The DNA of the CDR3 is TGTGCCAGTGAGGGGGCTGATCAGCCCCAGCATTTT.

The chain joins TRBV28 to TRBJ2-7, with 8 nucleotides matching TRBD2. The CDR3 totals 14 residues. Losses at the gene ends were 5 bases for V and 2 bases for J; bases not matched to a gene: 5. Germline assignment: CDR1 MDHEN and CDR2 SYDVKM. The CDR3 sequence: CASSVLAGTYEQYF. In DNA, the CDR3 is TGTGCCAGCAGTGTTTTAGCGGGAACCTACGAGCAGTACTTC.

The chain is built from TRBV19 and TRBJ1-1; 7 positions agree with TRBD1. Germline lookup yields CDR1 LNHDA and CDR2 SQIVND (reference sequence). The CDR3 has 12 residues. Trimming at V came to 6 bases and at J to 7 bases, leaving 5 bases not matched to a gene. For the CDR3, the DNA is TGTGCCAGTAGAGGGGGCGCAATTGAAGCTTTCTTT. Translation gives CASRGGAIEAFF.

V gene TRBV6-5 combines with J gene TRBJ2-7, with 11 bases matching TRBD2. The CDR3 has 14 residues. V was clipped by 8 bases and J by 2 bases; unmatched bases: 5. CDR1 is MNHEY and CDR2 is SVGAGI in the germline V gene. This chain's CDR3 is CASGLAGFPYEQYF. CDR3 DNA sequence: TGTGCCAGCGGACTAGCGGGTTTCCCCTACGAGCAGTACTTC.